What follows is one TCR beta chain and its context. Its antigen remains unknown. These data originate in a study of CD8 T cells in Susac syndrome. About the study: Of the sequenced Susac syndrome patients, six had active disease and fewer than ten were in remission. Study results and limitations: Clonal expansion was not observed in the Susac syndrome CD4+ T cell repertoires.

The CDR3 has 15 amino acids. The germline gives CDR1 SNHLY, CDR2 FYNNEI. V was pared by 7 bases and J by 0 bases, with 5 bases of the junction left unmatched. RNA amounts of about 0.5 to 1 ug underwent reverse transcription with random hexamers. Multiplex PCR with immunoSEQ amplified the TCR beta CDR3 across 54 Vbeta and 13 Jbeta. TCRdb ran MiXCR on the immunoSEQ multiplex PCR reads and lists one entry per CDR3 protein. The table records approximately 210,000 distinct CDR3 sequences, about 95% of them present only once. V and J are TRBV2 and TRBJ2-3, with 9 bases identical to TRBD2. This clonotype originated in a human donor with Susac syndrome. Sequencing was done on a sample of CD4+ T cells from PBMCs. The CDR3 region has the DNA TGTGCCAGCACGGTCCTAGCGGGGAGCACAGATACGCAGTATTTT. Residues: CASTVLAGSTDTQYF.